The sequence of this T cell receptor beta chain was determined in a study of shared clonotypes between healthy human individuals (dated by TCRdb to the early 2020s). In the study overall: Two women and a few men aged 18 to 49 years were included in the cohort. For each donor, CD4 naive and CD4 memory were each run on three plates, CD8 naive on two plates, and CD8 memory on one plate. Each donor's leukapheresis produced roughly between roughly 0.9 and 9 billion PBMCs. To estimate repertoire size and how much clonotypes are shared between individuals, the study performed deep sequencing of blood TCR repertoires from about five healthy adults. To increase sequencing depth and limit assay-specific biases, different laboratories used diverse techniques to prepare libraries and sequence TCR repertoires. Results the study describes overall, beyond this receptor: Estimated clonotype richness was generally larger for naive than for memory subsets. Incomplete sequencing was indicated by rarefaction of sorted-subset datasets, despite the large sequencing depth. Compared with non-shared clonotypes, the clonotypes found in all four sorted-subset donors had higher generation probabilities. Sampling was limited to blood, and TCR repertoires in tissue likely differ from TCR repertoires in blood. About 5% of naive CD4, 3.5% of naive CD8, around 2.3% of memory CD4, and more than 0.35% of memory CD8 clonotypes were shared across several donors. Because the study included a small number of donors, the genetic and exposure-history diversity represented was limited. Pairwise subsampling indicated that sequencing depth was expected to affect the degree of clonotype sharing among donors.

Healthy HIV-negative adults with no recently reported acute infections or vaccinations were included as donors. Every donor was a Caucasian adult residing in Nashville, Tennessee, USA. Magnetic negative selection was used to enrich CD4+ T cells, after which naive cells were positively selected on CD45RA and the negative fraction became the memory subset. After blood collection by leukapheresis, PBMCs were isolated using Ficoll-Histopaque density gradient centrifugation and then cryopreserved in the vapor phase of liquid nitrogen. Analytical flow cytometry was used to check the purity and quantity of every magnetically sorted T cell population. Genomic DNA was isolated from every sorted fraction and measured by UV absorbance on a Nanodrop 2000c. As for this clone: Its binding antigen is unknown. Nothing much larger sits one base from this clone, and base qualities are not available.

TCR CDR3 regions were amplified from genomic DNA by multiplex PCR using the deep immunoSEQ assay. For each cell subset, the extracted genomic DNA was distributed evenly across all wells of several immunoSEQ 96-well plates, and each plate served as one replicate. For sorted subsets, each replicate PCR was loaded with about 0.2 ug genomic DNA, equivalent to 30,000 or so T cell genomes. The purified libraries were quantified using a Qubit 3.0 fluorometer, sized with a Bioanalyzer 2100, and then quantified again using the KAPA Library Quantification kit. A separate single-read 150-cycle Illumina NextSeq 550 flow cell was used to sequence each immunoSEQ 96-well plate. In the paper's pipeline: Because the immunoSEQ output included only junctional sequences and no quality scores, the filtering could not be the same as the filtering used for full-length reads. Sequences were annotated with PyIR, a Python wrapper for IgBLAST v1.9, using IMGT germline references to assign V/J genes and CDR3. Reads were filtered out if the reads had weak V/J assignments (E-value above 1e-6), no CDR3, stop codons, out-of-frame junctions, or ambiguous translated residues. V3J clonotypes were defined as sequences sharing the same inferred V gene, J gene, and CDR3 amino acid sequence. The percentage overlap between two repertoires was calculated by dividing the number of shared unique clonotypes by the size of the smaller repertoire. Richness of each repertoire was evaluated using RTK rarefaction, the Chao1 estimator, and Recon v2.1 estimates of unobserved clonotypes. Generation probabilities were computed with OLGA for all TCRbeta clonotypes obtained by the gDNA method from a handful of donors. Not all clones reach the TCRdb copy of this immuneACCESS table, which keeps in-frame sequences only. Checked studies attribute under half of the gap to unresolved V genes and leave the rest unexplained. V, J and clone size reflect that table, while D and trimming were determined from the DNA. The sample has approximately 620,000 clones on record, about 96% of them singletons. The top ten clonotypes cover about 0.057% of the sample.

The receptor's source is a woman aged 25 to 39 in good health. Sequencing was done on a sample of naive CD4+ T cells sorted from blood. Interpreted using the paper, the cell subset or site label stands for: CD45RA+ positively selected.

The DNA reads TGTGCCAGTAGTAAAATAGGAGATACGCAGTATTTT. Translated, this is CASSKIGDTQYF. The receptor chain draws on TRBV19 and TRBJ2-3, with no confidently assigned D gene. Taken from cysteine to phenylalanine, the CDR3 has 12 residues. The sequence is cut down to CDR3 DNA, 36 bases in frame from base 1. From a lookup of the germline V gene (reference sequence), CDR1 and CDR2 are LNHDA and SQIVND. The V and J ends are trimmed by 4 bases and 5 bases, leaving 7 bases between them.